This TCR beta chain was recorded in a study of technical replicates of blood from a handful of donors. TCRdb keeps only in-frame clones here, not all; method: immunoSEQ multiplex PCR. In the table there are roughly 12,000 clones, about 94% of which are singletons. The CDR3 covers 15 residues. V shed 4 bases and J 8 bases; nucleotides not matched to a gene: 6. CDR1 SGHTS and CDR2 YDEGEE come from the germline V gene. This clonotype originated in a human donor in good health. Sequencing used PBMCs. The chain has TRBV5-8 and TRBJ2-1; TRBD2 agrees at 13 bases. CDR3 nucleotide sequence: TGTGCCAGCAGCCGGGGGACTAGCGGGAATGATGAGCAGTTCTTC. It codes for CASSRGTSGNDEQFF.